This paragraph covers one T cell receptor (beta chain) sequence. Other nucleotide sequences from this sample produce the same CDR3. The data were obtained in a study of shared clonotypes between healthy human individuals. The germline V gene encodes CDR1 SGHNT and CDR2 YYREEE (reference sequence). After removal of 4 bases from V and 4 bases from J, the junction contained 8 bases not matched to a gene. CDR3 length: 17 residues. Clones were sequenced by immunoSEQ multiplex PCR, and TCRdb holds only the in-frame ones, with some missing. This sample yields 2 million to 2.5 million clones, of which 90% to 97% are seen a single time; approximately 0.13% belongs to the top ten.

Source material: naive CD4+ T cells sorted from blood. Subset of the sample: CD45RA+ positively selected. The chain combines TRBV5-4 with TRBJ2-5; 15 bases fit TRBD2. This clonotype originated in a man between 18 and 29 years old in good health. CDR3 in amino acids: CASSLGLAGGPGETQYF. The CDR3 nucleotides are TGTGCCAGCAGCCTGGGACTAGCGGGAGGCCCGGGAGAGACCCAGTACTTC.